This TCR beta chain was captured in a study of blood T cell repertoires in COVID-19. Study information: T cells, B-cell-depleted T cells, or PBMCs supplied cDNA or gDNA.

Authors' methods: Amplified reference gene primers provided the basis for estimating nucleated cell counts. Clones were sequenced by immunoSEQ multiplex PCR, and TCRdb holds only the in-frame ones, with some missing. Clone size and V and J calls were adopted from that table, with D and trimming inferred from the DNA. The sample contains 150,000 to 200,000 clones, 80% of which appear only once. Resolution of symptoms, clearance, or two negative PCRs was present in recovered Cohort 3 donors. The sequenced sample consisted of PBMCs or T cells enriched from blood (not recorded which). This sequence was found in a middle-aged man who had recovered from COVID-19.

CDR3 sequence reads: CASSLSRPGASEAFF. The DNA of the CDR3 is TGCGCCAGCAGCTTGTCGAGGCCTGGGGCCTCTGAAGCTTTCTTT. The chain combines TRBV5-1 with TRBJ1-1, with D possibly matching TRBD1 (5 bases). Germline CDR1 reads SGHRS; CDR2 reads YFSETQ. This CDR3 spans 15 amino acids. V lost 1 base to trimming and J lost 6 bases, with 16 bases between them.